Each of the 32 T cell receptor beta chains below was sequenced from the same sample in a study of tumor and adjacent non-tumor tissue in lung cancer. Three rounds of nested PCR, following a modified ARM-PCR protocol, produced the TCRbeta library. TCRdb recomputed calls from the multiplex PCR reads with MiXCR, one row per CDR3 protein. The repertoire includes over 110,000 distinct CDR3 sequences, around 67% of them detected once, and 15% to 20% sits in the top ten. No cell sorting was done before RNA was extracted from the tissue. Sequenced sample: lung tumor tissue. Every receptor here comes from a man between 60 and 75 years old with small cell lung cancer.

With respect to this clonotype: The final CDR3 position lacks the conserved phenylalanine or tryptophan, pointing to a likely read error. The DNA is left out, because the CDR3 cannot be placed on it with certainty; the CDR3 is given as TCRdb lists it. The rearrangement links TRBV11-2 to TRBJ2-5; the DNA was not compared with TRBD2, the D call given in the table. The CDR3 spans 15 residues, counting both ends. Germline V gives CDR1 SGHAT, CDR2 FQNNGV. The CDR3 sequence: CASSLEVEGLETQYL.

As to this clonotype: This may be a read error, as it is one base from a much larger clone. The chain links TRBV4-2 to TRBJ1-1; D is ambiguous. Per the germline V gene, CDR1 is LGHNA and CDR2 is YNFKEQ. The CDR3 is 15 amino acids. The CDR3 region is CVSSQELTMNTEAFF. The CDR3, as DNA: TGTGTCAGCAGCCAAGAGCTCACAATGAACACTGAAGCTTTCTTT.

This clonotype was found a few times. The chain couples TRBV7-9 to TRBJ2-1; 7 positions agree with TRBD2. Trimming removed 3 bases from V and 4 bases from J; junction bases left unmatched: 6. The V gene's germline CDR1 is SEHNR and CDR2 FQNEAQ (reference sequence). There are 15 residues in the CDR3. The CDR3 here is CASSLGRELYNEQFF. The CDR3 DNA is TGTGCCAGCAGCTTGGGGCGGGAGCTATACAATGAGCAGTTCTTC.

A note on this clonotype: The germline gene is not matched at one end of the junction; a read error may be the cause. CDR3 region: CVSSQDNIYGYTF. In DNA form, the CDR3 reads TGTGTCAGCAGCCAGGACAACATCTATGGCTACACCTTC. V and J are TRBV11-1 and TRBJ1-2; maybe TRBD1 (5 bases). This CDR3 comprises 13 residues. In germline, CDR1 is SGHAT, CDR2 FQDESV (reference sequence).

Turning to this clonotype: A read error may explain this, as a much larger clone is one base away. V gene TRBV6-1 combines with J gene TRBJ2-3; 9 bases line up with TRBD1. Germline V CDR1 and CDR2: MNHNS, SASEGT. This CDR3 comprises 15 residues. CDR3 in DNA: TGTGTCATCATCGACAGGGGGAGATACACAGATACGCAGTATTTT. Its translation: CVIIDRGRYTDTQYF.

Concerning this clonotype itself: A junction boundary mismatches the germline segment, possibly from a read error. The rearrangement uses TRBV4-2 and TRBJ2-2; D is undetermined. The germline CDR1 and CDR2 sequences are LGHNA and YNFKEQ. The CDR3 runs to 15 residues. CDR3 region: CASSVLEANTVELFF. For the CDR3, the DNA is TGTGCCAGCAGTGTCCTAGAGGCTAACACCGTGGAGCTGTTTTTT.

Turning to this clonotype: One end of the junction fails to match germline, which may point to a read error. The chain recombines TRBV6-1 with TRBJ2-3; D assignment may be TRBD1 or TRBD2 (6 bases each). CDR3 length equals 15 residues. Germline V lookup: CDR1 MNHNS, CDR2 SASEGT. The CDR3 loop is CASSEGGYNTNTQYF. CDR3 coding DNA: TGTGCCAGCAGCGAAGGGGGGTATAACACAAATACGCAGTATTTT.

The table lists this clonotype with many counts. The gene calls are TRBV6-1 and TRBJ2-7; 9 bases line up with TRBD1. The CDR3 is 15 residues long. V lost 1 base and J lost 6; bases outside the gene matches: 7. The germline V gene has CDR1 MNHNS and CDR2 SASEGT. As DNA, the CDR3 is TGTGCCAGCAGTGAAGAGGGGGGGACAGGGCGCGAGCAGTACTTC. Encoded protein: CASSEEGGTGREQYF.

This clonotype was counted at least ten times. The V and J genes are TRBV6-5 and TRBJ2-2, with D possibly TRBD2 on 5 matching bases. The V gene's germline CDR1 is MNHEY and CDR2 SVGAGI. Deletions cut 0 bases from V and 4 bases from J, with 15 bases between. The CDR3 is made up of 17 amino acids. The chain's CDR3 is CASSYSKSRVRTGELFF. CDR3 sequence (DNA): TGTGCCAGCAGTTACTCGAAATCGCGGGTTCGCACCGGGGAGCTGTTTTTT.

Remarks on this clonotype: The germline gene is not matched at one end of the junction; a read error may be the cause. This chain links TRBV12-3 or TRBV12-4 with TRBJ2-7, with 9 bases matching TRBD2. CDR3 length: 15 residues. Here the CDR3 DNA reads TGTGCCAGCAGTTTATTCCTAGCGGGGACCTACGACCAGTACTTC. Amino acid sequence: CASSLFLAGTYDQYF.

Note on this clonotype: This may stem from a read error, because a much larger clone lies one nucleotide away. The chain employs TRBV29-1 and TRBJ2-2, with 9 nucleotides matching TRBD1. CDR3 length: 16 amino acids. CDR1 and CDR2 (germline): SQVTM, ANQGSEA. This CDR3 reads CSVAGTGKSNTGEMFF. The CDR3 region has the DNA TGCAGCGTCGCCGGGACAGGGAAATCGAACACCGGGGAGATGTTTTTT.

With regard to this clonotype: The junction differs from germline at one of its ends, possibly a read error. The chain carries TRBV20-1 and TRBJ1-1; maybe TRBD1 (6 bases). The germline V gene has CDR1 DFQATT and CDR2 SNEGSKA (reference sequence). This CDR3 region has 12 residues. CDR3 region: CIASKGVTKAFF. The CDR3 bases are TGCATTGCTAGTAAGGGGGTCACTAAAGCTTTCTTT.

On this clonotype: Germline is not matched at one junction end, which may reflect a read error. The chain employs TRBV5-5 and TRBJ2-5; D is uncertain. The CDR3 covers 14 residues. Looked up from germline, CDR1 is SGHKS and CDR2 is YYEKEE (reference sequence). The CDR3 DNA is TGTGCCAGCAGCCGGGCATGGCAAGAGGAGACCCAGAACTTC. Residues: CASSRAWQEETQNF.

On this clonotype itself: Sequence at one end of the junction differs from germline and may be a read error. The chain has TRBV11-2 and TRBJ2-3; TRBD1 is a possible D gene (6 bases). The V gene's germline CDR1 is SGHAT and CDR2 FQNNGV. CDR3 size: 14 residues. This CDR3 reads CVSSSHRTANTQYF. CDR3 coding DNA: TGTGTCAGCAGCTCTCACCGGACAGCCAATACGCAGTATTTT.

This clonotype was seen once. One end of the junction fails to match germline, which may point to a read error. The chain is built from TRBV20-1 and TRBJ2-5; a possible D gene is TRBD2 (6 bases). Germline CDR1 DFQATT, CDR2 SNEGSKA (reference sequence). The CDR3 loop spans 13 amino acids. The CDR3 coding sequence is TGCAGGGGGGGATATAGTCATCAAGAGATCCAGTGCTTC. Amino acid sequence: CRGGYSHQEIQCF.

This clonotype was observed at least ten times. CDR3 in amino acids: CSARRTSGRVTSTDTQYF. Here the CDR3 DNA reads TGCAGTGCTAGAAGGACTAGCGGGAGGGTTACTAGCACAGATACGCAGTATTTT. The V and J genes are TRBV20-1 and TRBJ2-3, with 15 bases lining up with TRBD2. Per the germline V gene, CDR1 is DFQATT and CDR2 is SNEGSKA (reference sequence). The CDR3 loop spans 18 amino acids. The trim removed 2 bases at V and 0 bases at J, leaving 6 bases unmatched.

This chain links TRBV6-2 or TRBV6-3 with TRBJ2-7; D gene unclear. Per the germline V gene, CDR1 is MNHEY and CDR2 is SVGEGT. The CDR3 spans 17 residues. V was pared by 2 bases and J by 1 base, with 18 bases between. CDR3 residues: CASSYRDRASGSYEQYF. The CDR3 DNA reads as TGTGCCAGCAGTTACCGCGATAGGGCGTCGGGTTCCTACGAGCAGTACTTC.

CDR3 nucleotide sequence: TGTGTCCCCCCACCTCAGGACGAGTGTAGAGCCTATGGCTACACCTTC. This translates into CVPPPQDECRAYGYTF. This chain connects TRBV6-5 to TRBJ1-2; D not resolved. The CDR3 spans 16 residues. Germline assignment: CDR1 MNHEY and CDR2 SVGAGI.

This clonotype was recorded many times. The chain recombines TRBV20-1 with TRBJ1-2; 9 bases fit TRBD1. Germline assignment: CDR1 DFQATT and CDR2 SNEGSKA (reference sequence). The trim removed 6 bases at V and 4 bases at J, leaving 3 bases unmatched. This CDR3 has 12 residues. CDR3 in DNA: TGCAGTGCCCTGACAGGGGGCTATGGCTACACCTTC. Protein sequence: CSALTGGYGYTF.

The CDR3 DNA is TGCGCCAGCAGCCAAGATAGACCCGGGATCCAGTACTTC. This codes for CASSQDRPGIQYF. The chain recombines TRBV4-1 with TRBJ2-5; D perhaps matches TRBD2 (5 bases). Deletions cut 0 bases from V and 10 bases from J, with 12 bases between. CDR1 and CDR2 (germline): MGHRA, YSYEKL. The CDR3 runs 13 residues.

This clonotype was observed once. Germline and junction disagree at one end, which may indicate a read error. The rearrangement uses TRBV14 and TRBJ2-2; possibly TRBD2 for D (6 bases). CDR3 length equals 16 residues. Germline-derived CDR1 and CDR2 are SGHDN and FVKESK. The CDR3 here is CVSSHNRLVRTGELFF. The DNA for the CDR3 is TGTGTCAGCAGCCATAATCGACTAGTGCGGACCGGGGAGCTGTTTTTT.

As to this clonotype: No conserved phenylalanine or tryptophan is present at the end of the CDR3, so a read error is the likely explanation. This chain joins TRBV6-1 and TRBJ2-3, with D perhaps given as TRBD1 or TRBD2 (6 bases each). This CDR3 contains 15 residues. CDR1 and CDR2 from the germline V gene are MNHNS and SASEGT. CDR3 residues: CASSAYARDTYTQYL. In DNA, the CDR3 is TGTGCCAGCAGTGCTTATGCGCGGGACACATATACGCAGTATCTT.

The chain employs TRBV20-1 and TRBJ2-3, with TRBD2 matching over 8 bases. Losses at the gene ends were 0 bases for V and 5 bases for J; bases not matched to a gene: 22. This CDR3 comprises 20 residues. CDR1 is DFQATT, CDR2 SNEGSKA, per germline (reference sequence). The CDR3 sequence is CSARDHGYGLTGGPGDTQYF. The CDR3 region has the DNA TGCAGTGCTAGAGATCACGGGTATGGACTAACGGGAGGGCCTGGAGATACGCAGTATTTT.

Points on this clonotype: The junction does not match germline at one end; this may be a read error. The J gene is TRBJ1-2, the V gene TRBV5-5; 9 nucleotides agree with TRBD1. This CDR3 comprises 13 residues. The germline V gene encodes CDR1 SGHKS and CDR2 YYEKEE (reference sequence). DNA of the CDR3: TGTGCCTGCAGCAAAAGACAGGGGGATGGCTACACGTTC. Encoded protein: CACSKRQGDGYTF.

This clonotype was recorded once. A much larger clone sits a single nucleotide away, making a read error possible. This rearrangement joins TRBV6-2 or TRBV6-3 to TRBJ1-1; 10 positions agree with TRBD1. This CDR3 spans 11 amino acids. Looked up from germline, CDR1 is MNHEY and CDR2 is SVGEGT. J was trimmed by 7 bases and V by 10 bases; bases with no gene match: 3. CDR3 in amino acids: CAIRDRGEAFF. In DNA, the CDR3 is TGTGCCATCAGGGACAGGGGTGAAGCTTTCTTT.

The sample holds a few counts of this clonotype. V usage is TRBV4-1 and J usage is TRBJ1-5; unclear D gene. The CDR3 length is 13 residues. Germline-derived CDR1 and CDR2 are MGHRA and YSYEKL. Trimming removed 4 bases from V and 1 base from J, with 5 bases in between. CDR3 bases: TGCGCCAGCAGCCTCCGGAGCAATCAGCCCCAGCATTTT. Protein sequence: CASSLRSNQPQHF.

The chain employs TRBV7-8 and TRBJ1-1; D may be TRBD1 (6 bases). The CDR3 covers 12 residues. The germline V and J ends were trimmed by 5 bases and 7 bases, with 11 bases remaining between them. CDR1 and CDR2 from the germline V gene are SGHVS and FQNEAQ. CDR3 coding DNA: TGTGCCAGCAGCGCAGGGGAGGGTGAAGCTTTCTTT. Protein: CASSAGEGEAFF.

As concerns this clonotype: Since a much larger clone is just one base distant, this may be a read error. The chain's CDR3 is CASRRDAIYEQYF. DNA for the CDR3: TGTGCCAGCCGAAGGGACGCCATCTACGAGCAGTACTTC. The chain links TRBV6-5 to TRBJ2-7; the D gene could be TRBD1 or TRBD2 (5 bases each). This CDR3 has 13 residues. Germline assignment: CDR1 MNHEY and CDR2 SVGAGI. V was cut by 8 bases and J by 3 bases, with 14 bases left in between.

The chain couples TRBV6-5 to TRBJ1-5; D possibly corresponds to TRBD1 (5 bases). Trimming removed 6 bases at V and 7 bases at J, with 13 bases between. Germline CDR1 and CDR2: MNHEY and SVGAGI. The CDR3 totals 13 residues. CDR3 bases: TGTGCCAGCAGAACGACAGTGGACCAGCCCCAGCATTTT. This translates into CASRTTVDQPQHF.

In regard to this clonotype: This may be a read error, as it is one base from a much larger clone. This chain links TRBV20-1 with TRBJ2-3; D perhaps matches TRBD2 (7 bases). Trimming took 8 bases from V and 2 from J, leaving 23 bases between them. Germline CDR1 is DFQATT and CDR2 is SNEGSKA (reference sequence). The CDR3 runs to 16 residues. The CDR3 DNA sequence: TGCAGTTCAACTATCTGGGGGAGGGGGGACACAGATACGCAGTATTTT. It encodes CSSTIWGRGDTDTQYF.

The genes are TRBV12-3 or TRBV12-4 and TRBJ1-4; D gene ambiguous. Trimming stripped 7 bases from V and 3 bases from J, with 15 bases between. This CDR3 has 15 amino acids. This chain's CDR3 is CASMGDSLANEKLFF. For the CDR3, the DNA is TGTGCCAGCATGGGTGATTCACTTGCTAATGAAAAACTGTTTTTT.

About this clonotype: The conserved final phenylalanine or tryptophan is absent from the CDR3, which likely points to a read error. The chain recombines TRBV18 with TRBJ2-1; D gene uncertain. Germline CDR1 reads KGHSH; CDR2 reads LQKENI. Trimming left V 6 bases short and J 0 bases short, with 12 bases between. The CDR3 contains 15 residues. Here the CDR3 reads CASSLKSGSYNEQFS. In DNA, the CDR3 is TGTGCCAGCTCGCTAAAGTCCGGCTCCTACAATGAGCAGTTCTCC.